This record concerns one TCR beta chain sequence. This record comes from a study of cytomegalovirus exposure and HLA in healthy donors. The PCR contained 60 Vbeta and 13 Jbeta primers. The assay was immunoSEQ multiplex PCR, and TCRdb's table has in-frame clones only and misses some. The table has around 150,000 clones, approximately 67% seen once. CDR1 GTSNPN and CDR2 SVGIG come from the germline V gene (reference sequence). This CDR3 is 17 amino acids long. V lost 1 base to trimming and J lost 2 bases; unmatched junction nucleotides: 5. The specimen was PBMCs. The V call is TRBV30, the J call TRBJ2-7; TRBD2 aligns across 16 bases. The receptor was derived from a woman between 18 and 29 years old in good health and CMV-seropositive. For the CDR3, the DNA is TGTGCCTGGAGTGAGGGACTAGCGGGAGGGCCGGCCTACGAGCAGTACTTC. Its protein is CAWSEGLAGGPAYEQYF.